A single sample is the source of the 7 T cell receptor beta chains below, sequenced in a study of a mutant IDH1 vaccine in newly diagnosed glioma. Time point of the sample: week 47, end of study. All doses held 300 ug of mutant IDH1 20-mer peptide, with topical imiquimod. Clones were read by immunoSEQ multiplex PCR, and TCRdb kept only the in-frame ones, dropping some. The sample lists 40,000 or so clones; roughly 82% were seen once. These receptors are not linked to any known antigen. The sequenced sample was PBMCs, obtained from a glioma patient whose treatment included an IDH1 peptide vaccine. These receptors originate from a man aged 18 to 29 with glioma. Some clones in this sample may be carry-over from other donors' samples.

About this clone itself: The sample carries other DNA sequences with the same CDR3. This CDR3 reads CASSFSAGYEQYF. Here the CDR3 DNA reads TGTGCCAGCAGTTTCTCCGCGGGGTACGAGCAGTACTTC. This sequence joins TRBV27 and TRBJ2-7; weak D call: TRBD2 (6 bases). The CDR3 consists of 13 residues. With 3 bases removed from V and 4 bases from J, the gap between germline ends came to 10 bases. Germline assignment: CDR1 MNHEY and CDR2 SMNVEV (reference sequence).

This clone was observed once. V usage is TRBV5-6 and J usage is TRBJ2-1, with D hard to call. From germline, CDR1 is SGHDT and CDR2 YYEEEE. Between the trimmed V and J ends, which lost 0 bases and 7 bases, there was a span of 8 bases. The CDR3 totals 13 residues. DNA for the CDR3: TGTGCCAGCAGCTTGGCCGTGGAGAATGAGCAGTTCTTC. Its translation: CASSLAVENEQFF.

The chain joins TRBV4-1 to TRBJ1-6; D is ambiguous. This CDR3 is built from 17 residues. V was pared by 0 bases and J by 0 bases, with 9 bases between. Germline values: CDR1 MGHRA, CDR2 YSYEKL. CDR3 region: CASSQEDHSSYNSPLHF. As DNA, the CDR3 is TGCGCCAGCAGCCAAGAAGACCATAGCTCCTATAATTCACCCCTCCACTTT.

This clone was recorded once. J is TRBJ2-2 and V is TRBV5-4, with 10 positions matching TRBD1. The CDR3 is 15 amino acids. Trimming took 6 bases from V and 7 from J; bases not matched to a gene: 9. Germline CDR1 reads SGHNT; CDR2 reads YYREEE (reference sequence). The CDR3 reads CASTDRGLMSGELFF. CDR3 DNA sequence: TGTGCCAGCACCGACAGGGGGCTGATGAGCGGGGAGCTGTTTTTT.

CDR3 in amino acids: CASSPPGTGLYNGELFF. CDR3 sequence (DNA): TGTGCCAGCAGTCCCCCCGGGACAGGGCTTTATAACGGGGAGCTGTTTTTT. J is TRBJ2-2 and V is TRBV27; TRBD1 matches 9 bases. The CDR3 sequence is 17 residues long. The V gene end was trimmed by 5 bases and the J gene end by 7 bases; junction bases not matched to a gene: 14. Looked up from germline, CDR1 is MNHEY and CDR2 is SMNVEV (reference sequence).

The chain has TRBV2 and TRBJ1-1, with 7 positions matching TRBD1. Per the germline V gene, CDR1 is SNHLY and CDR2 is FYNNEI. CDR3 length: 15 residues. V lost 6 bases, J lost 4 bases, and 11 bases stayed unmatched. The CDR3 reads CASRPRQGLSTEAFF. The CDR3 DNA sequence: TGTGCCAGCAGGCCCAGACAGGGACTTAGCACTGAAGCTTTCTTT. Drawing the rest from reference TRBV2 and TRBJ1-1, the complete variable domain is EPEVTQTPSHQVTQMGQEVILRCVPISNHLYFYWYRQILGQKVEFLVSFYNNEISEKSEIFDDQFSVERPDGSNFTLKIRSTKLEDSAMYFCASRPRQGLSTEAFFGQGTRLTVV.

This chain uses TRBV19 with TRBJ1-2, with 7 positions matching TRBD1. The CDR3 has 16 residues. The junction had 10 bases not matched to a gene; V was cut back by 6 bases and J by 0 bases. The germline gives CDR1 LNHDA, CDR2 SQIVND (reference sequence). The CDR3 here is CASSPQGTAANYGYTF. Written as DNA, the CDR3 is TGTGCCAGTAGCCCACAGGGGACAGCCGCTAACTATGGCTACACCTTC.